This TCR beta chain was recovered during a study of blood T cell repertoires in COVID-19. Background on the study: The United States, Italy and Spain provided the acute and convalescent COVID-19 samples. Nucleic acid was either cDNA or gDNA, and it came from T cells, B-cell-depleted T cells, or PBMCs.

In the original processing: From reference gene primer amplification, estimates of nucleated cell counts were derived. Sequencing used immunoSEQ multiplex PCR; TCRdb keeps in-frame clones, though not all of them. V, J and clone size reflect that table, while D and trimming were determined from the DNA. Of roughly 160,000 clones in the sample, more than 75% were seen once. V gave up 2 bases and J gave up 6 bases; unmatched junction bases: 15. The CDR3 spans 17 residues. The germline V gene has CDR1 MNHNS and CDR2 SASEGT. The sequenced sample consisted of peripheral blood. The chain employs TRBV6-1 and TRBJ2-5; 7 positions match TRBD2. The source is a man younger than 35 with acute or convalescent COVID-19. CDR3 sequence reads: CASSESAAQTSRKTQYF. CDR3 DNA sequence: TGTGCCAGCAGTGAATCGGCTGCACAGACTAGCAGGAAGACCCAGTACTTC.